This T cell receptor beta chain originates from a study of beta chain features in type 1 diabetes. Researchers reported sorting CD4+ naive, central memory, regulatory and stem cell-like memory cells via CD45RO/CCR7/CD25/CD127/CD95/CD27. What was sequenced were expressed TCRB transcripts, since all of the isolated RNA had been reverse transcribed. Sequencing was performed with immunoSEQ multiplex PCR; in TCRdb, only in-frame clones are kept and a portion is missing. Of a few hundred thousand clones in the sample, 25% to 30% are singletons; the top ten hold 4%. Whole-study findings and limits: Fewer insertions but more deletions were seen at VDJ junctions in type 1 diabetes patients. There was no resolution here of whether HLA type influences TCRB rearrangement.

This clone showed up just a few times. The antigen remains undetermined. Since a much larger clone is just one base distant, this may be a read error. The sample contains more than one DNA sequence encoding this CDR3. V lost 1 base and J 3 bases, leaving 3 bases between the germline ends. CDR3 length equals 13 residues. In germline, CDR1 is SGHTA, CDR2 FQGNSA. The sequencing input was central memory CD4+ T cells from blood. J is TRBJ2-2 and V is TRBV7-2; D is unresolved. The clonotype was recovered from a man aged 30-40 years in good health. The CDR3 coding sequence is TGTGCCAGCAGCTTAGTCGACACCGGGGAGCTGTTTTTT. It encodes CASSLVDTGELFF.